These 29 T cell receptor beta chains were all obtained from the same sample, sequenced in a study of blood T cell repertoires in COVID-19. TCRdb's copy holds only in-frame clones and misses some; the assay was immunoSEQ multiplex PCR. The sample lists 250,000 to 350,000 clones, roughly 80% seen once, with more than 1.1% in the top ten. The sample was peripheral blood. These receptors were obtained from a human donor with COVID-19, enrolled during active disease. The donor label of this sample is uncertain.

This chain uses TRBV11-3 with TRBJ2-3, with TRBD1 matching 7 bases. The CDR3 is 15 residues long. Unmatched junction bases numbered 9, after V lost 5 bases and J lost 4 bases. Germline values: CDR1 SGHNT, CDR2 YENEEA. The CDR3 protein is CASSQTGQSSDTQYF. CDR3 DNA sequence: TGTGCCAGCAGCCAGACGGGACAGTCTTCAGATACGCAGTATTTT.

This clone was detected many times. The genes are TRBV5-6 and TRBJ1-1; D is uncertain. The length of the CDR3 is 12 residues. CDR1 and CDR2 (germline): SGHDT, YYEEEE. Trimming took off 4 bases at V and 2 bases at J, with 6 bases between the two ends. The CDR3 region is CASSPFNTEAFF. The CDR3, as DNA: TGTGCCAGCAGCCCCTTTAACACTGAAGCTTTCTTT. The variable domain in full, with the rest retrieved from reference TRBV5-6 and TRBJ1-1, is DAGVTQSPTHLIKTRGQQVTLRCSPKSGHDTVSWYQQALGQGPQFIFQYYEEEERQRGNFPDRFSGHQFPNYSSELNVNALLLGDSALYLCASSPFNTEAFFGQGTRLTVV.

The chain combines TRBV4-1 with TRBJ2-7; 7 nucleotides align to TRBD2. J gave up 6 bases and V 2 bases, and 4 bases lay outside the gene matches. Germline V gene sequence: CDR1 MGHRA, CDR2 YSYEKL. The CDR3 is made up of 13 amino acids. The CDR3 here is CASSQLTSSEQYF. The CDR3 bases are TGCGCCAGCAGCCAACTGACTAGCAGCGAGCAGTACTTC.

The chain joins TRBV30 to TRBJ2-7; D is perhaps TRBD2 (5 bases). Trimming stripped 5 bases from V and 1 base from J, with 12 bases between. Germline assignment: CDR1 GTSNPN and CDR2 SVGIG (reference sequence). This CDR3 spans 13 amino acids. The CDR3 reads CAWARGISYEQYF. The CDR3 DNA follows: TGTGCCTGGGCCCGAGGGATTTCCTACGAGCAGTACTTC.

This rearrangement joins TRBV29-1 to TRBJ1-1; 8 bases line up with TRBD1. Trimming cost V 4 bases and J 5 bases; bases outside gene matches: 3. Germline loops: CDR1 SQVTM, CDR2 ANQGSEA. The CDR3 contains 12 residues. Here the CDR3 DNA reads TGCAGCGTTGGGACAGGGCAGACTGAAGCTTTCTTT. Protein sequence: CSVGTGQTEAFF.

This clone was observed a single time. The chain recombines TRBV20-1 with TRBJ2-7; tentatively, D is TRBD1 (6 bases). Trimming took off 6 bases at V and 3 bases at J, with 9 bases between the two ends. Germline V gives CDR1 DFQATT, CDR2 SNEGSKA (reference sequence). The CDR3 contains 11 residues. This chain's CDR3 is CSARGVYEQYF. For the CDR3, the DNA is TGCAGTGCCAGGGGAGTCTACGAGCAGTACTTC.

This rearrangement joins TRBV27 to TRBJ2-3; 9 bases agree with TRBD1. V was pared by 3 bases and J by 2 bases, with 12 bases of the junction left unmatched. Per the germline V gene, CDR1 is MNHEY and CDR2 is SMNVEV (reference sequence). The CDR3 length is 18 residues. CDR3 loop: CASSFQNRGQGTTDTQYF. Here the CDR3 DNA reads TGTGCCAGCAGTTTCCAAAACCGCGGACAGGGGACCACAGATACGCAGTATTTT.

The gene calls are TRBV10-3 and TRBJ1-3, with D possibly matching TRBD1 (6 bases). V lost 0 bases and J 5 bases, leaving 11 bases between the germline ends. Looked up from germline, CDR1 is ENHRY and CDR2 is SYGVKD. The CDR3 sequence is 15 residues long. The CDR3 DNA follows: TGTGCCATCAGTGAGTCGGGTCAGGGGCGAAACACCATATATTTT. It translates to CAISESGQGRNTIYF.

The gene calls are TRBV2 and TRBJ1-1; D not resolved. Trimming left V 7 bases short and J 5 bases short, with 11 bases between. CDR3 length: 12 residues. The germline V gene has CDR1 SNHLY and CDR2 FYNNEI. The CDR3 is CASKAPGTEAFF. In nucleotides, the CDR3 is TGTGCCAGCAAAGCCCCGGGGACTGAAGCTTTCTTT.

This clone was counted once. V gene TRBV7-3 combines with J gene TRBJ1-2; D is possibly TRBD1 (6 bases). The germline V and J ends were trimmed by 5 bases and 8 bases, with 15 bases remaining between them. The V gene's germline CDR1 is SGHTA and CDR2 FQGTGA. The CDR3 has 13 residues. This chain's CDR3 is CASSATGSLGYTF. Here the CDR3 DNA reads TGTGCCAGCAGCGCGACAGGAAGCCTCGGCTACACCTTC.

The chain joins TRBV3-1 (or the pseudogene TRBV3-2) to TRBJ2-7; TRBD1 agrees at 9 bases. Germline V gene lookup returns CDR1 LGHDT and CDR2 YNNKEL (reference sequence). Trimming took 5 bases from V and 7 from J; bases not matched to a gene: 12. This CDR3 contains 15 residues. The CDR3 sequence: CASSLIPGQGVEQYF. DNA for the CDR3: TGTGCCAGCAGCTTAATACCGGGACAGGGTGTGGAGCAGTACTTC.

A remark on this clone: At one end, the junction sequence differs from germline, possibly due to a read error. The chain is built from TRBV14 and TRBJ1-2; 8 positions match TRBD1. The germline V gene has CDR1 SGHDN and CDR2 FVKESK. CDR3 length: 13 amino acids. The CDR3 coding sequence is TGTGCCAGCAGTCTCACGGGACAGGCCCCGCAGGGCTTC. Translation: CASSLTGQAPQGF.

The chain recombines TRBV5-1 with TRBJ2-2; 8 bases align to TRBD1. Trimming at V came to 6 bases and at J to 0 bases, leaving 4 bases not matched to a gene. CDR1 is SGHRS and CDR2 is YFSETQ in the germline V gene. This CDR3 has 15 residues. The CDR3 nucleotides are TGCGCCAGCACCCAGGGGGCTGCGAACACCGGGGAGCTGTTTTTT. It translates to CASTQGAANTGELFF.

This clone showed up just a few times. The J gene is TRBJ1-4, the V gene TRBV10-3; D is uncertain. The CDR3 sequence is 14 residues long. V dropped 3 bases and J dropped 7 bases, with 12 bases sitting between them. Per the germline V gene, CDR1 is ENHRY and CDR2 is SYGVKD. CDR3 sequence reads: CAISEEGVREKLFF. In DNA, the CDR3 is TGTGCCATCAGTGAAGAAGGAGTTCGTGAAAAACTGTTTTTT.

The chain combines TRBV11-2 with TRBJ2-3; 8 bases line up with TRBD1. CDR3 length: 17 residues. With V trimmed by 1 base and J by 0 bases, 6 bases remained unmatched. Germline-derived CDR1 and CDR2 are SGHAT and FQNNGV. The CDR3 here is CASSLGRDRTSTDTQYF. CDR3 bases: TGTGCCAGCAGCTTAGGGAGGGACAGGACCAGCACAGATACGCAGTATTTT.

The V call is TRBV27, the J call TRBJ1-1; 11 bases align to TRBD1. Germline V gene lookup returns CDR1 MNHEY and CDR2 SMNVEV (reference sequence). CDR3 length: 15 residues. The trim removed 3 bases at V and 3 bases at J, leaving 3 bases unmatched. CDR3 sequence: CASSFRDRGYTEAFF. The CDR3 nucleotides read TGTGCCAGCAGTTTCCGGGACAGGGGGTACACTGAAGCTTTCTTT.

The V gene is TRBV14, the J gene TRBJ1-2; no reliable D call. The V and J ends lost 0 bases and 1 base respectively, with 9 bases between them. Germline assignment: CDR1 SGHDN and CDR2 FVKESK. The CDR3 sequence is 15 residues long. The CDR3 coding sequence is TGTGCCAGCAGCCAAGAAACACGGAGTAACTATGGCTACACCTTC. Translating gives CASSQETRSNYGYTF.

The genes are TRBV19 and TRBJ2-1, with 7 positions matching TRBD1. The germline CDR1 and CDR2 sequences are LNHDA and SQIVND (reference sequence). Trimming cost V 5 bases and J 5 bases; bases outside gene matches: 9. This CDR3 is built from 15 residues. DNA of the CDR3: TGTGCCAGTAGTTGGGGGCAGGGGGTGCACAATGAGCAGTTCTTC. Amino acid sequence: CASSWGQGVHNEQFF.

This sequence joins TRBV10-3 and TRBJ1-3, with TRBD1 identical over 7 bases. Per germline, CDR1 ENHRY and CDR2 SYGVKD. Trimming cost V 3 bases and J 0 bases; bases outside gene matches: 20. This CDR3 comprises 21 residues. CDR3 sequence (DNA): TGTGCCATCAGTGATTTCAAGGGTTCCGGGACAGCCGCCAGCTCTGGAAACACCATATATTTT. It is translated as CAISDFKGSGTAASSGNTIYF.

The CDR3 loop reads CASSLGQTTNTGELFF. The CDR3 nucleotides read TGCGCCAGCAGCTTGGGGCAGACTACGAACACCGGGGAGCTGTTTTTT. The rearrangement uses TRBV5-1 and TRBJ2-2, with a weak D call TRBD2 (5 bases). The V end lost 0 bases, the J end lost 0 bases, and 9 bases lay between the germline ends. CDR3 size: 16 residues. The V gene's germline CDR1 is SGHRS and CDR2 YFSETQ.

This clone was counted a single time. Other nucleotide sequences from this sample produce the same CDR3. The V call is TRBV7-2, the J call TRBJ1-3, with 7 bases aligning to TRBD1. V trimming: 1 base; J trimming: 4 bases; junction bases outside the gene matches: 4. Germline values: CDR1 SGHTA, CDR2 FQGNSA. This CDR3 has 15 amino acids. The DNA for the CDR3 is TGTGCCAGCAGCTTAGGAGGGGGCATCGGAAACACCATATATTTT. It encodes CASSLGGGIGNTIYF.

The chain is built from TRBV28 and TRBJ2-7, with D unresolved. Trimming cost V 6 bases and J 2 bases, with 8 bases left between them. The CDR3 is 12 residues long. Germline CDR1 MDHEN, CDR2 SYDVKM. As DNA, the CDR3 is TGTGCCAGCAGCACACCAGCCTACGAGCAGTACTTC. Protein sequence: CASSTPAYEQYF. Looking up the rest from reference TRBV28 and TRBJ2-7 gives the full variable domain: DVKVTQSSRYLVKRTGEKVFLECVQDMDHENMFWYRQDPGLGLRLIYFSYDVKMKEKGDIPEGYSVSREKKERFSLILESASTNQTSMYLCASSTPAYEQYFGPGTRLTVT.

This clone occurred a few times. This CDR3 is also generated by other DNA sequences in the sample. J is TRBJ2-7 and V is TRBV9; no reliable D call. The CDR3 runs to 14 residues. CDR1 SGDLS and CDR2 YYNGEE come from the germline V gene. Trimming cost V 0 bases and J 0 bases, with 7 bases left between them. DNA of the CDR3: TGTGCCAGCAGCGTAGTCCCTAGCTCCTACGAGCAGTACTTC. Its translation: CASSVVPSSYEQYF.

This chain joins TRBV4-1 and TRBJ2-1; a weak D match, TRBD1 (5 bases). Germline-derived CDR1 and CDR2 are MGHRA and YSYEKL. This CDR3 spans 16 amino acids. V dropped 2 bases and J dropped 4 bases, with 15 bases sitting between them. CDR3 nucleotides: TGCGCCAGCAGCCAATTGGACATTGTTATATACAATGAGCAGTTCTTC. Its protein is CASSQLDIVIYNEQFF.

The gene calls are TRBV5-1 and TRBJ2-3; the match to TRBD2 covers 15 bases. The CDR3 has 18 amino acids. V lost 2 bases, J lost 4 bases, and 8 bases stayed unmatched. Germline CDR1 SGHRS, CDR2 YFSETQ. CDR3 region: CASSFGLAGGPRADTQYF. In nucleotides, the CDR3 is TGCGCCAGCAGCTTTGGACTAGCGGGAGGGCCGAGAGCAGATACGCAGTATTTT.

The V call is TRBV9, the J call TRBJ1-1; tentative D call: TRBD1 (6 bases). V was pared by 4 bases and J by 0 bases, with 16 bases between. In germline, CDR1 is SGDLS, CDR2 YYNGEE. The CDR3 consists of 16 residues. Here the CDR3 DNA reads TGTGCCAGCAGCCGAGGGGGGGACGGCTTGAACACTGAAGCTTTCTTT. Amino acids: CASSRGGDGLNTEAFF.

The CDR3 is CASSFGPVSTGEKLFF. DNA for the CDR3: TGTGCCAGCAGCTTTGGACCCGTCTCTACGGGGGAAAAACTGTTTTTT. V gene TRBV5-6 combines with J gene TRBJ1-4; the D is unclear. The CDR3 is 16 residues long. V lost 2 bases, J lost 8 bases, and 19 bases lay in between. In germline, CDR1 is SGHDT, CDR2 YYEEEE.

The chain recombines TRBV7-9 with TRBJ2-7; 9 bases align to TRBD1. Losses at the gene ends were 1 base for V and 2 bases for J; bases not matched to a gene: 3. This CDR3 comprises 15 residues. CDR1 and CDR2 (germline): SEHNR, FQNEAQ (reference sequence). CDR3 sequence reads: CASSLGGTGTYEQYF. CDR3 nucleotide sequence: TGTGCCAGCAGCTTAGGGGGGACAGGGACCTACGAGCAGTACTTC.

In its sample, this clone was seen once. This rearrangement joins TRBV5-1 to TRBJ1-2; TRBD1 agrees at 10 bases. The CDR3 has 14 residues. Germline trimming cut 3 bases from V and 7 bases from J; bases unmatched to any gene: 6. Germline V lookup: CDR1 SGHRS, CDR2 YFSETQ. The CDR3 DNA is TGCGCCAGCAGCTGGGGACAGGGGAGGGGTGGCTACACCTTC. This sequence encodes CASSWGQGRGGYTF.